The 31 T cell receptor beta chains given below trace back to one sample, sequenced in a study (dated by TCRdb to about 2016). The library came from RT-PCR. Instrument used: Illumina MiSeq. TCRdb reprocessed the public reads (quality trimming at Q25 with fastp, clone calling with MiXCR) and kept in-frame beta chains. Records with the same CDR3 protein are collapsed into one entry carrying the most frequent genes and DNA. The sample records hundreds of thousands of distinct CDR3 sequences, about 14% of which are singletons. Roughly 3.9% of the sample lies in the top ten. Material: memory CD4+ T cells from blood. The receptors come from a female donor in good health, serving as a healthy control.

The rearrangement joins TRBV7-2 to TRBJ2-7; 9 bases match TRBD2. The CDR3 runs to 18 residues. Germline CDR1 reads SGHTA; CDR2 reads FQGNSA. J was trimmed by 4 bases and V by 2 bases; bases with no gene match: 15. CDR3 coding DNA: TGTGCCAGCAGCTTAAGGAGGAGACTAGCGGATCCATGGTACGAGCAGTACTTC. This encodes CASSLRRRLADPWYEQYF. The complete variable domain, with remaining parts taken from reference TRBV7-2 and TRBJ2-7, reads GAGVSQSPSNKVTEKGKDVELRCDPISGHTALYWYRQSLGQGLEFLIYFQGNSAPDKSGLPSDRFSAERTGGSVSTLTIQRTQQEDSAVYLCASSLRRRLADPWYEQYFGPGTRLTVT.

This sequence joins TRBV5-1 and TRBJ2-2, with TRBD2 matching 11 bases. CDR3 length: 16 residues. Looked up from germline, CDR1 is SGHRS and CDR2 is YFSETQ. V shed 7 bases, J shed 7 bases, and the junction held 12 bases outside the gene matches. Written as DNA, the CDR3 is TGCGCCAGCCGCGATTTGACTAGCGGGACGAGCGGGGAGCTGTTTTTT. It yields the protein CASRDLTSGTSGELFF. The full variable domain, rest sourced from reference TRBV5-1 and TRBJ2-2, is KAGVTQTPRYLIKTRGQQVTLSCSPISGHRSVSWYQQTPGQGLQFLFEYFSETQRNKGNFPGRFSGRQFSNSRSEMNVSTLELGDSALYLCASRDLTSGTSGELFFGEGSRLTVL.

This clonotype was counted between two and nine times. The genes are TRBV9 and TRBJ2-7; no clear D. Trimming stripped 0 bases from V and 0 bases from J, with 4 bases between. The CDR3 totals 13 residues. CDR1 SGDLS and CDR2 YYNGEE come from the germline V gene. The CDR3 DNA sequence: TGTGCCAGCAGCGTAGCGGGCTCCTACGAGCAGTACTTC. The encoded protein is CASSVAGSYEQYF.

The CDR3 sequence is CASSEGSFWQSGANVLTF. In DNA form, the CDR3 reads TGTGCCAGCAGTGAAGGATCTTTTTGGCAATCTGGGGCCAACGTCCTGACTTTC. J is TRBJ2-6 and V is TRBV6-1; no clear D. Germline V CDR1 and CDR2: MNHNS, SASEGT. The CDR3 has 18 residues. V was pared by 1 base and J by 1 base, with 14 bases between.

This clonotype was detected only a few times. V usage is TRBV10-3 and J usage is TRBJ2-7; the D call may be TRBD1 or TRBD2 (5 bases each). Trimming removed 7 bases from V and 7 bases from J, with 20 bases in between. This CDR3 region has 14 residues. Looked up from germline, CDR1 is ENHRY and CDR2 is SYGVKD. CDR3: CAINPGLFNGEQYF. The CDR3 region has the DNA TGTGCCATCAATCCGGGGCTGTTTAATGGGGAGCAGTACTTC.

There are many counts of this clonotype. The rearrangement links TRBV7-2 to TRBJ2-2, with 9 bases matching TRBD1. Germline V lookup: CDR1 SGHTA, CDR2 FQGNSA. The V and J ends lost 7 bases and 8 bases, in that order; junction bases with no gene match: 17. CDR3 length: 17 amino acids. CDR3 loop: CASTLRGQGLISGELFF. The CDR3 DNA sequence: TGTGCCAGCACCCTTAGGGGACAGGGTTTAATAAGTGGGGAGCTGTTTTTT.

This clonotype was observed a few times. The V gene is TRBV13, the J gene TRBJ2-7; D unclear. CDR3 length equals 15 residues. Trimming left V 4 bases short and J 3 bases short, with 16 bases between. Germline V gene data show CDR1 as PRHDT and CDR2 as FYEKMQ (reference sequence). Written as DNA, the CDR3 is TGTGCCAGCAGCTCCGAAAAAACGAGGAACTACGAGCAGTACTTC. It specifies CASSSEKTRNYEQYF.

The DNA for the CDR3 is TGCAGTGCTAGAGCCTCCGGGACAGGGAACACCGGGGAGCTGTTTTTT. This encodes CSARASGTGNTGELFF. The gene calls are TRBV20-1 and TRBJ2-2; 8 bases align to TRBD1. Germline lookup yields CDR1 DFQATT and CDR2 SNEGSKA (reference sequence). The CDR3 extends over 16 amino acids. Trimming removed 1 base from V and 1 base from J; junction bases left unmatched: 5.

J is TRBJ1-2 and V is TRBV12-3 or TRBV12-4, with 7 positions matching TRBD1. J lost 7 bases, V lost 6 bases, and 8 bases had no gene match. There are 13 residues in the CDR3. The CDR3: CASRETGSGGYTF. The CDR3 coding sequence is TGTGCCAGCAGAGAGACAGGGAGCGGTGGCTACACCTTC.

This clonotype appeared many times. The chain uses TRBV29-1 and TRBJ2-2, with 8 bases aligning to TRBD1. CDR3 length equals 14 residues. In germline, CDR1 is SQVTM, CDR2 ANQGSEA. The ends lost 5 bases at V and 3 bases at J; junction bases unmatched: 5. For the CDR3, the DNA is TGCAGCGTTTCAGGGGGCTCAGACACCGGGGAGCTGTTTTTT. Encoded protein: CSVSGGSDTGELFF.

CDR3 coding DNA: TGCAGTGCTAAAAAACAGGGTACCACTGAAGCTTTCTTT. It is translated as CSAKKQGTTEAFF. V usage is TRBV20-1 and J usage is TRBJ1-1; weak D call: TRBD1 (6 bases). Germline loops: CDR1 DFQATT, CDR2 SNEGSKA (reference sequence). The CDR3 has 13 residues. Trimming cost V 4 bases and J 4 bases, with 13 bases left between them.

About this clonotype itself: Sequence at one end of the junction differs from germline and may be a read error. CDR3 coding DNA: TGTGCCAGTAGTACCCGGGACTTTCAAGGGACCCAGTACTTC. Residues: CASSTRDFQGTQYF. The rearrangement links TRBV19 to TRBJ2-5; maybe TRBD2 (6 bases). Germline V CDR1 and CDR2: LNHDA, SQIVND (reference sequence). This CDR3 region has 14 residues.

The chain couples TRBV27 to TRBJ1-4; D may be TRBD1 (6 bases). The germline V gene has CDR1 MNHEY and CDR2 SMNVEV (reference sequence). There are 14 residues in the CDR3. Between the trimmed V and J ends, which lost 6 bases and 3 bases, there was a span of 11 bases. The chain's CDR3 is CASRYQGPNEKLFF. In DNA form, the CDR3 reads TGTGCCAGCAGGTATCAGGGGCCTAATGAAAAACTGTTTTTT.

This clonotype was detected ten times or more. This chain links TRBV20-1 with TRBJ2-5, with a weak D call TRBD1 (5 bases). Germline loops: CDR1 DFQATT, CDR2 SNEGSKA (reference sequence). V lost 6 bases and J 7 bases, leaving 18 bases between the germline ends. This CDR3 comprises 13 residues. The CDR3 DNA reads as TGCAGTGCCTCGGACCCAAACACAGGGACCCAGTACTTC. Its translation is CSASDPNTGTQYF.

The J gene is TRBJ2-2, the V gene TRBV3-1; 7 positions agree with TRBD2. The germline V gene encodes CDR1 LGHDT and CDR2 YNNKEL (reference sequence). This CDR3 is built from 16 residues. V lost 4 bases and J lost 2; bases outside the gene matches: 7. The CDR3 coding sequence is TGTGCCAGCAGCCCCTGGGGGGGGGTTAACACCGGGGAGCTGTTTTTT. Residues: CASSPWGGVNTGELFF.

This clonotype occurred a few times. This chain uses TRBV20-1 with TRBJ2-7; D uncertain. The germline gives CDR1 DFQATT, CDR2 SNEGSKA (reference sequence). Trimming pared 6 bases from V and 5 bases from J, leaving 11 bases between. The CDR3 runs to 11 residues. This CDR3 reads CSAEKSDEQYF. The CDR3 DNA follows: TGCAGTGCGGAAAAGAGCGACGAGCAGTACTTC.

With regard to this clonotype: Germline is not matched at one junction end, which may reflect a read error. The chain recombines TRBV5-1 with TRBJ1-2, with 9 bases matching TRBD1. The CDR3 sequence is 14 residues long. Germline values: CDR1 SGHRS, CDR2 YFSETQ. CDR3 sequence (DNA): TGCTCCAGCAGCGCGGGACAGGGCTCGCTGGGCTACACCTTC. Its protein product is CSSSAGQGSLGYTF.

This clonotype was seen a handful of times. The V gene is TRBV19, the J gene TRBJ2-1, with TRBD2 identical over 12 bases. The CDR3 covers 13 residues. Germline V gives CDR1 LNHDA, CDR2 SQIVND (reference sequence). The CDR3 DNA sequence: TGTGCAACCGGGACTAGCGGGTTCGGTGAGCAGTTCTTC. Protein sequence: CATGTSGFGEQFF.

This clonotype was detected a few times. The chain recombines TRBV7-8 with TRBJ2-7; 8 bases are a match to TRBD1. V gave up 2 bases and J gave up 3 bases; unmatched junction bases: 6. CDR1 and CDR2 from the germline V gene are SGHVS and FQNEAQ. The CDR3 has 15 amino acids. DNA of the CDR3: TGTGCCAGCAGCTTAAACACAGGGGGAATCTACGAGCAGTACTTC. Its translation is CASSLNTGGIYEQYF.

This clonotype was seen repeatedly, ten times or more. The genes are TRBV12-3 or TRBV12-4 and TRBJ1-1; the D is unclear. Trimming removed 6 bases at V and 1 base at J, with 9 bases between. This CDR3 has 13 residues. CDR3 loop: CASRSSGNTEAFF. The CDR3 DNA reads as TGTGCCAGCAGGAGCAGTGGGAACACTGAAGCTTTCTTT.

This clonotype was seen a few times. The V call is TRBV29-1, the J call TRBJ1-5, with 7 bases matching TRBD1. CDR1 is SQVTM and CDR2 is ANQGSEA in the germline V gene. The CDR3 contains 15 residues. V shed 6 bases and J 4 bases; nucleotides not matched to a gene: 12. Here the CDR3 DNA reads TGCAGCGTGGCAACGACAGGGCGGGTAAATCAGCCCCAGCATTTT. It translates to CSVATTGRVNQPQHF.

This clonotype was recorded at least ten times. This rearrangement joins TRBV20-1 to TRBJ2-7; D perhaps matches TRBD1 (5 bases). This CDR3 is 14 amino acids long. The V gene lost 1 base and the J gene lost 0 bases, with 10 bases spanning the gap. Per the germline V gene, CDR1 is DFQATT and CDR2 is SNEGSKA (reference sequence). The CDR3 sequence: CSARVTTGSYEQYF. CDR3 nucleotide sequence: TGCAGTGCTAGAGTCACCACAGGCTCCTACGAGCAGTACTTC.

This chain connects TRBV5-1 to TRBJ2-1; D not certain. The CDR3 totals 16 residues. Trimming took 4 bases from V and 4 from J, leaving 18 bases between them. The germline CDR1 and CDR2 sequences are SGHRS and YFSETQ. The CDR3: CASSISPGLIYNEQFF. CDR3 bases: TGCGCCAGCAGCATATCCCCGGGTTTGATATACAATGAGCAGTTCTTC. Filled out from reference TRBV5-1 and TRBJ2-1, the complete variable domain reads KAGVTQTPRYLIKTRGQQVTLSCSPISGHRSVSWYQQTPGQGLQFLFEYFSETQRNKGNFPGRFSGRQFSNSRSEMNVSTLELGDSALYLCASSISPGLIYNEQFFGPGTRLTVL.

Of note for this clonotype: One end of the junction does not line up with germline, which may come from a read error. The chain combines TRBV6-1 with TRBJ1-5, with D uncertain. Germline V CDR1 and CDR2: MNHNS, SASEGT. This CDR3 contains 15 residues. In nucleotides, the CDR3 is TGTTCCAGCAGTGAAGCTAAACCATTCCATCAGCCCCAGCATTTT. Translated, it gives CSSSEAKPFHQPQHF.

This clonotype was found many times. The V gene is TRBV6-6, the J gene TRBJ1-5; TRBD1 might be the D (6 bases). This CDR3 has 17 residues. Germline V lookup: CDR1 MNHNY, CDR2 SVGAGI (reference sequence). Trimming removed 6 bases at V and 1 base at J, with 19 bases between. The CDR3 protein is CASSPRGGGRSNQPQHF. The CDR3 nucleotides are TGTGCCAGCAGCCCAAGGGGGGGGGGTAGGAGCAATCAGCCCCAGCATTTT.

The chain combines TRBV5-1 with TRBJ1-2; D remains ambiguous. This CDR3 is built from 16 residues. Germline CDR1 reads SGHRS; CDR2 reads YFSETQ. V lost 1 base and J 14 bases, leaving 27 bases between the germline ends. CDR3: CASSLTASPTTEMKTF. The CDR3 DNA is TGCGCCAGCAGCTTGACGGCATCCCCTACAACAGAGATGAAAACCTTC.

This clonotype was seen ten or more times. The V gene is TRBV7-6, the J gene TRBJ1-5; weak D call: TRBD1 (6 bases). The CDR3 has 15 amino acids. Per germline, CDR1 SGHVS and CDR2 FNYEAQ. V dropped 5 bases and J dropped 0 bases, with 11 bases sitting between them. CDR3 region: CASSPGGYSNQPQHF. The CDR3 coding sequence is TGTGCCAGCAGCCCGGGGGGCTATAGCAATCAGCCCCAGCATTTT.

This clonotype was counted a few times. J is TRBJ1-2 and V is TRBV29-1; 9 bases line up with TRBD1. Germline CDR1 is SQVTM and CDR2 is ANQGSEA. J gave up 4 bases and V 4 bases, and 13 bases lay outside the gene matches. The CDR3 is made up of 16 amino acids. CDR3 amino acids: CSVVPDGQGKGYGYTF. The CDR3 region has the DNA TGCAGCGTTGTGCCCGACGGACAGGGGAAAGGCTATGGCTACACCTTC.

The chain uses TRBV7-2 and TRBJ1-2; 7 bases match TRBD1. Trimming cost V 1 base and J 8 bases; bases outside gene matches: 7. The CDR3 has 14 residues. Germline V gene lookup returns CDR1 SGHTA and CDR2 FQGNSA. CDR3 protein: CASSLVTGQRGYTF. The CDR3 DNA is TGTGCCAGCAGCTTAGTGACAGGGCAAAGGGGCTACACCTTC. Drawing the rest from reference TRBV7-2 and TRBJ1-2, the complete variable domain is GAGVSQSPSNKVTEKGKDVELRCDPISGHTALYWYRQSLGQGLEFLIYFQGNSAPDKSGLPSDRFSAERTGGSVSTLTIQRTQQEDSAVYLCASSLVTGQRGYTFGSGTRLTVV.

This clonotype came up many times. The chain recombines TRBV20-1 with TRBJ1-2; 7 nucleotides agree with TRBD1. The CDR3 is 13 amino acids. V shed 6 bases and J 5 bases; nucleotides not matched to a gene: 9. Looked up from germline, CDR1 is DFQATT and CDR2 is SNEGSKA (reference sequence). DNA of the CDR3: TGCAGTGCGAGGGGGCGCTTATGGTATGGCTACACCTTC. Translated: CSARGRLWYGYTF.

V and J are TRBV3-1 and TRBJ1-2; 7 bases are shared with TRBD1. In germline, CDR1 is LGHDT, CDR2 YNNKEL (reference sequence). After removal of 0 bases from V and 9 bases from J, the junction contained 10 bases not matched to a gene. The CDR3 loop spans 15 amino acids. The CDR3 protein is CASSQDQGATGSYTF. As DNA, the CDR3 is TGTGCCAGCAGCCAAGATCAAGGGGCGACAGGGAGCTACACCTTC.